This TCR beta chain was identified during a study of T-cell reconstitution after alpha-beta-depleted transplantation in children. The germline V gene has CDR1 SEHNR and CDR2 FQNEAQ (reference sequence). This CDR3 has 13 residues. V lost 5 bases, J lost 3 bases, and 11 bases lay in between. Study-wide results and limits: Diversity and T-cell counts at one year after transplant derived mostly from new T cells. High day-60 TCRbeta diversity in some patients came from surviving recipient T cells and thymic progenitors. As was reported, about two months after transplant, alpha-beta T cells came from several hundred expanded graft clones.

Points on this clonotype: The antigen remains undetermined.

Unique molecular identifiers were incorporated when the TCRbeta library was constructed. TCRdb passed the PCR reads through MiXCR, listing each CDR3 protein once. The sample lists 600,000 to 700,000 distinct CDR3 sequences; around 13% were seen once. The chain joins TRBV7-9 to TRBJ2-7; D unresolved. The sample in question was PBMCs, obtained before TCRalphabeta/CD19-depleted stem cell transplant. The sequence was collected from a girl aged 2-15 years with congenital amegakaryocytic thrombocytopenia, due to receive a stem cell transplant. The CDR3 region has the DNA TGTGCCAGCAGCCCCACCACCGACTACGAGCAGTACTTC. Its translation: CASSPTTDYEQYF. Supplemented by reference TRBV7-9 and TRBJ2-7, the full variable domain reads DTGVSQNPRHKITKRGQNVTFRCDPISEHNRLYWYRQTLGQGPEFLTYFQNEAQLEKSRLLSDRFSAERPKGSFSTLEIQRTEQGDSAMYLCASSPTTDYEQYFGPGTRLTVT.